The 2 T cell receptor beta chains below all came from one sample that was sequenced in a study of blood T cell repertoires in COVID-19. The data were produced by immunoSEQ multiplex PCR, yet TCRdb's version contains in-frame clones alone and is incomplete. The table shows about 300,000 clones, with nearly 90% occurring only once. The sample taken for sequencing was PBMCs or T cells enriched from blood (not recorded which). Source of these receptors: a woman between 25 and 40 years old who had recovered from COVID-19.

This chain links TRBV7-2 with TRBJ1-1; D remains ambiguous. Trimming removed 5 bases from V and 1 base from J, with 11 bases in between. Germline loops: CDR1 SGHTA, CDR2 FQGNSA. CDR3 length: 14 amino acids. CDR3 in amino acids: CASSTLRQNTEAFF. Here the CDR3 DNA reads TGTGCCAGCAGCACACTTCGACAGAACACTGAAGCTTTCTTT.

The J gene is TRBJ2-3, the V gene TRBV7-2; TRBD2 matches 8 bases. Trimming at V came to 1 base and at J to 4 bases, leaving 7 bases not matched to a gene. There are 16 residues in the CDR3. Germline V gene data show CDR1 as SGHTA and CDR2 as FQGNSA. CDR3 DNA: TGTGCCAGCAGCTTAGATCCCCCCGGGGGGGCAGATACGCAGTATTTT. Translated: CASSLDPPGGADTQYF.